This T cell receptor beta chain comes out of a study of identical twins. General observations from the study: Twins' surplus sharing was weaker for beta out-of-frame sequences.

J was trimmed by 10 bases and V by 1 base; bases with no gene match: 9. CDR3 length: 16 residues. The germline V gene encodes CDR1 KGHDR and CDR2 SFDVKD. TCRdb re-derived calls from the 5' RACE reads in MiXCR, one entry per CDR3 protein. There are 640,000 or so distinct CDR3 sequences in the sample; 6% to 6.5% occur only once, and about 2% lies in the top ten. This clonotype was detected many times. As yet, its antigen is unknown. What was sequenced was naive T cells sorted from blood. The chain has TRBV24-1 and TRBJ2-1, with 10 bases lining up with TRBD2. This TCR was sampled from a man aged 18-30 years in good health. For the CDR3, the DNA is TGTGCCACCAGTGATTTTTGGACTAGCGGACGAGAGGAGCAGTTCTTC. Encoded protein: CATSDFWTSGREEQFF.